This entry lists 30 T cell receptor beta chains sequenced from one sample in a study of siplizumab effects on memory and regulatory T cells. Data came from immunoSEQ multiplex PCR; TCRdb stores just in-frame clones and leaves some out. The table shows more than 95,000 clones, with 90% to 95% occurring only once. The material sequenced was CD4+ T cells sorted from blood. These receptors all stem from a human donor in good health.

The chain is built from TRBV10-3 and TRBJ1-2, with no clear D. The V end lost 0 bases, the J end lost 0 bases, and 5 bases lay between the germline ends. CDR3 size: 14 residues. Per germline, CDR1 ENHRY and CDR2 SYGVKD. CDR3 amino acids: CAISESQSNYGYTF. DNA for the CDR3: TGTGCCATCAGTGAGTCCCAGTCTAACTATGGCTACACCTTC.

The CDR3, as DNA: TGTGCCAGCAGCCCGACTGGTAACCCCGGGGAGCTGTTTTTT. As protein: CASSPTGNPGELFF. The rearrangement uses TRBV7-3 and TRBJ2-2, with no clear D. V lost 5 bases, J lost 6 bases, and 13 bases lay in between. Germline CDR1 is SGHTA and CDR2 is FQGTGA. The CDR3 sequence is 14 residues long. Supplemented by reference TRBV7-3 and TRBJ2-2, the full variable domain reads GAGVSQTPSNKVTEKGKYVELRCDPISGHTALYWYRQSLGQGPEFLIYFQGTGAADDSGLPNDRFFAVRPEGSVSTLKIQRTERGDSAVYLCASSPTGNPGELFFGEGSRLTVL.

The CDR3 DNA sequence: TGTGCCACCAGCAACCTGATCTCTGGAAACACCATATATTTT. Translated: CATSNLISGNTIYF. The genes are TRBV15 and TRBJ1-3, with D uncertain. Germline V lookup: CDR1 LNHNV, CDR2 YYDKDF (reference sequence). The CDR3 sequence is 14 residues long. V was shortened by 4 bases and J by 0 bases, with 7 bases between the two germline ends.

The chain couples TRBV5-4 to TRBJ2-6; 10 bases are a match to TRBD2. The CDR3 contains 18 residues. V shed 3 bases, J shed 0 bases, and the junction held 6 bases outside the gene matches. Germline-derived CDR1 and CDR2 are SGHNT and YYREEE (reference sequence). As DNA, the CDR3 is TGTGCCAGCAGCTGGCGACTAGCGGGCAGCTCTGGGGCCAACGTCCTGACTTTC. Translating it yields CASSWRLAGSSGANVLTF. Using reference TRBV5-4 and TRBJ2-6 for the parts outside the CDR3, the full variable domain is ETGVTQSPTHLIKTRGQQVTLRCSSQSGHNTVSWYQQALGQGPQFIFQYYREEENGRGNFPPRFSGLQFPNYSSELNVNALELDDSALYLCASSWRLAGSSGANVLTFGAGSRLTVL.

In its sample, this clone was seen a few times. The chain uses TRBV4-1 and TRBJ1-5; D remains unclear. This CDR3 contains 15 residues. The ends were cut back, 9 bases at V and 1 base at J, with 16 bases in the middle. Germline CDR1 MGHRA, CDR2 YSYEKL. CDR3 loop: CASTLTPQSNQPQHF. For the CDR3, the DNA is TGCGCCAGTACGTTGACCCCGCAGAGCAATCAGCCCCAGCATTTT.

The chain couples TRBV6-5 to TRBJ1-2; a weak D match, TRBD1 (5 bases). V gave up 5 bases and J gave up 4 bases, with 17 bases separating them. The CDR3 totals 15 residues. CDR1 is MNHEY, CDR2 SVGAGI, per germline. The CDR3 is CASSRRQGPTYGYTF. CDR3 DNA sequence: TGTGCCAGCAGTCGCCGTCAGGGACCCACCTATGGCTACACCTTC.

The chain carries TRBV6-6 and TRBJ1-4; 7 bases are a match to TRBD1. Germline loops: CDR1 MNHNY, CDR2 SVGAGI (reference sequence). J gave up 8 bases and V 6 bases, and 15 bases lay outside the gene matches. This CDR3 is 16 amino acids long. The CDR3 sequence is CASRRERQGGHEKLFF. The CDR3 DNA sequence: TGTGCCAGCAGACGCGAAAGACAGGGTGGGCACGAAAAACTGTTTTTT.

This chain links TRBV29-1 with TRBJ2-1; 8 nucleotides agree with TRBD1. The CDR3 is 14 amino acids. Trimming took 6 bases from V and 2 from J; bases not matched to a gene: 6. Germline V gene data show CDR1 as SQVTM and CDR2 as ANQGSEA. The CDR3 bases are TGCAGCGTAGCCGGGGACAGGACCTACAATGAGCAGTTCTTC. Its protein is CSVAGDRTYNEQFF.

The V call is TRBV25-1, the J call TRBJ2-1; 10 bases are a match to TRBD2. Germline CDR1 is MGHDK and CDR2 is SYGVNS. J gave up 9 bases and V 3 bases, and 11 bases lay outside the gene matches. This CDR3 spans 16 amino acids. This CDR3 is CASSEAAGGPHSEQFF. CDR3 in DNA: TGTGCCAGCAGTGAGGCAGCGGGAGGGCCTCATAGTGAGCAGTTCTTC.

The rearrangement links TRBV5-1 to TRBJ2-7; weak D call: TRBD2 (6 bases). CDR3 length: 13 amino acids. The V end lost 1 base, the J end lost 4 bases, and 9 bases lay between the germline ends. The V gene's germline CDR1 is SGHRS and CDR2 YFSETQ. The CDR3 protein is CASSLPGVYEQYF. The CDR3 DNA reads TGCGCCAGCAGCTTGCCGGGGGTATACGAGCAGTACTTC.

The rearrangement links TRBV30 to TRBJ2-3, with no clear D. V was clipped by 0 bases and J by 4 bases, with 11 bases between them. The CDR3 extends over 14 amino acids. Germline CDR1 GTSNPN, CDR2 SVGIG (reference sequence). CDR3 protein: CAWSVLSNSDTQYF. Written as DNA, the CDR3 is TGTGCCTGGAGTGTACTATCGAACTCAGATACGCAGTATTTT.

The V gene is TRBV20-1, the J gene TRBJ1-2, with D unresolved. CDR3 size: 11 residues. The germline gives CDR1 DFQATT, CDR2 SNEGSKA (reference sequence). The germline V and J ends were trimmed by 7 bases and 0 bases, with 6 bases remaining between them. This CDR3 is CSVAANYGYTF. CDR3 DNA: TGCAGTGTCGCAGCTAACTATGGCTACACCTTC.

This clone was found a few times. Here the CDR3 DNA reads TGTGCCTCCCTCAGGTCGCAGGGTAACCGGAGAGGGAATGGCTACACCTTC. Translating it yields CASLRSQGNRRGNGYTF. The chain carries TRBV2 and TRBJ1-2; maybe TRBD1 (5 bases). Germline lookup yields CDR1 SNHLY and CDR2 FYNNEI. V lost 11 bases to trimming and J lost 6 bases, with 31 bases between them. The CDR3 is made up of 17 amino acids. Full variable domain (rest looked up from reference TRBV2 and TRBJ1-2): EPEVTQTPSHQVTQMGQEVILRCVPISNHLYFYWYRQILGQKVEFLVSFYNNEISEKSEIFDDQFSVERPDGSNFTLKIRSTKLEDSAMYFCASLRSQGNRRGNGYTFGSGTRLTVV.

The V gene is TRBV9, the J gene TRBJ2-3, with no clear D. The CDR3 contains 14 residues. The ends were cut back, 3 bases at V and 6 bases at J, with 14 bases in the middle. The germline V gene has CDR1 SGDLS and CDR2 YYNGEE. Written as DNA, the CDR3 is TGTGCCAGCAGCGACAGACGGAGTGGGGATACGCAGTATTTT. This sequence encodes CASSDRRSGDTQYF.

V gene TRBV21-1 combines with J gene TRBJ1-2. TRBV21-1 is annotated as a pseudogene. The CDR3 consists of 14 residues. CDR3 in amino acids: CASSNVPRNYGYTF. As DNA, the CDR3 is TGTGCCAGCAGCAACGTTCCAAGGAACTATGGCTACACCTTC.

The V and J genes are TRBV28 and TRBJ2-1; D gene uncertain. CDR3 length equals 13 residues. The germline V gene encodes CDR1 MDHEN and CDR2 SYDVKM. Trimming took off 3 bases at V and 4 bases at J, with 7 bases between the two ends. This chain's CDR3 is CASSFLEYNEQFF. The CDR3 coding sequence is TGTGCCAGCAGTTTTTTGGAATACAATGAGCAGTTCTTC.

CDR3 region: CASSESGVNTEAFF. CDR3 nucleotide sequence: TGTGCCAGCAGTGAGAGTGGGGTGAACACTGAAGCTTTCTTT. The chain links TRBV25-1 to TRBJ1-1; the D is unclear. Germline-derived CDR1 and CDR2 are MGHDK and SYGVNS. The CDR3 length is 14 residues. V was pared by 3 bases and J by 0 bases, with 8 bases between.

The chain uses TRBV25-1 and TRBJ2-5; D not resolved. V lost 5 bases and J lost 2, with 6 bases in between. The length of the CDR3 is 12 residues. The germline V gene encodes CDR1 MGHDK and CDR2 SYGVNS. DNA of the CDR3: TGTGCCAGCAGTTTCGGGCAAGAGACCCAGTACTTC. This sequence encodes CASSFGQETQYF.

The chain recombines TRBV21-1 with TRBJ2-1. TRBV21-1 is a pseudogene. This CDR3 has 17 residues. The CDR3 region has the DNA TGTGCCAGCAGCAAAGAGTTCGGGGGCCCGGCGGTCGATGAGCAGTTCTTC. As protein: CASSKEFGGPAVDEQFF.

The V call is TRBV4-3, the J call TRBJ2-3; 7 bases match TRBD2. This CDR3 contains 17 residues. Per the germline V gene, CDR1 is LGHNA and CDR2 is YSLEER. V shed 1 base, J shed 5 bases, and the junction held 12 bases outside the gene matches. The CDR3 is CASSQVIAGVLGDTQYF. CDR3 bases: TGCGCCAGCAGCCAAGTAATCGCGGGGGTCCTTGGAGATACGCAGTATTTT.

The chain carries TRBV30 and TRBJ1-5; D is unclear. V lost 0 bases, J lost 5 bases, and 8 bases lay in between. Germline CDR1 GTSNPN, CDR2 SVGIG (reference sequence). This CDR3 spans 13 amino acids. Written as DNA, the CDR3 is TGTGCCTGGAGTGTGGGTCGTGATCAGCCCCAGCATTTT. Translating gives CAWSVGRDQPQHF.

CDR3 in DNA: TGTGCCAGCAACAATAGGGGACAGGGAGGATTGGGCGAGCAGTACTTC. This codes for CASNNRGQGGLGEQYF. The chain has TRBV11-2 and TRBJ2-7; the match to TRBD1 covers 9 bases. The V segment lost 7 bases and the J segment 6 bases; nucleotides outside the gene matches: 16. Germline V gene sequence: CDR1 SGHAT, CDR2 FQNNGV. The CDR3 is 16 amino acids.

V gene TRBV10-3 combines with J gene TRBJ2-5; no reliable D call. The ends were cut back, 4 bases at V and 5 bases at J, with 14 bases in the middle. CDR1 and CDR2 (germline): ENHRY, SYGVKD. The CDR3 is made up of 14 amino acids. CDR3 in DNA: TGTGCCATCAGTGGCCGTGGAATGGGCGAGACCCAGTACTTC. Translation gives CAISGRGMGETQYF.

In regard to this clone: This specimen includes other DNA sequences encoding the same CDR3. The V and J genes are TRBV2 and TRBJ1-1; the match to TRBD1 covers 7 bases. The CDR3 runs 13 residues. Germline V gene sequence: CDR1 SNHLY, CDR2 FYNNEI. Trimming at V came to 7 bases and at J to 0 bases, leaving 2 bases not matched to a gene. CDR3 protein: CASTDRVNTEAFF. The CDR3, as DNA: TGTGCCAGCACTGACAGGGTGAACACTGAAGCTTTCTTT.

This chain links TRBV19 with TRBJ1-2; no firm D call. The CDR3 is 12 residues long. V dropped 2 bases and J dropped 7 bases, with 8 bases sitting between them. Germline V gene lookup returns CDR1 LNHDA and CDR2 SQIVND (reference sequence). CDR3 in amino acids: CASSIQDSGYTF. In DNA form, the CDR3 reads TGTGCCAGTAGTATACAGGACTCTGGCTACACCTTC.

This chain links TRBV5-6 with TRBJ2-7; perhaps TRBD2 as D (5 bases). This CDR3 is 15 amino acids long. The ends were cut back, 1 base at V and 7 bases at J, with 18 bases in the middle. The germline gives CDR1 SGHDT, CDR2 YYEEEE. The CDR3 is CASSLRGLPPVEQYF. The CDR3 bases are TGTGCCAGCAGCTTGCGAGGGCTACCGCCGGTGGAGCAGTACTTC.

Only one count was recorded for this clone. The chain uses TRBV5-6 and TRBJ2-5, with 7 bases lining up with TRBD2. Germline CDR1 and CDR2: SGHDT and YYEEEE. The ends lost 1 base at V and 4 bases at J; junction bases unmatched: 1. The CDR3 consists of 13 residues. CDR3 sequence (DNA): TGTGCCAGCAGCTTGTTAGCGGGAGAGACCCAGTACTTC. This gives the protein CASSLLAGETQYF. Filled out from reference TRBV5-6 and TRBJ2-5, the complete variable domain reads DAGVTQSPTHLIKTRGQQVTLRCSPKSGHDTVSWYQQALGQGPQFIFQYYEEEERQRGNFPDRFSGHQFPNYSSELNVNALLLGDSALYLCASSLLAGETQYFGPGTRLLVL.

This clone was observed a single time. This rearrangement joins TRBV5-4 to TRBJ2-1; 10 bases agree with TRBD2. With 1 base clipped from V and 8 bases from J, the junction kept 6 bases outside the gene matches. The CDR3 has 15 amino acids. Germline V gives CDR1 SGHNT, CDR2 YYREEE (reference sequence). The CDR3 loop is CASSLYQAGGHEQFF. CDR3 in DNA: TGTGCCAGCAGCTTGTATCAAGCGGGGGGGCATGAGCAGTTCTTC.

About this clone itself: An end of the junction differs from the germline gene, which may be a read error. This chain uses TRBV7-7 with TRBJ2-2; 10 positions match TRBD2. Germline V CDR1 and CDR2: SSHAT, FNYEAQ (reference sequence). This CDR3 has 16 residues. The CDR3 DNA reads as TGTGCTAGCAGCTCTCCTAGCGGGGGGAACACCGGGGAGCTGTTTTTT. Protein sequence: CASSSPSGGNTGELFF.

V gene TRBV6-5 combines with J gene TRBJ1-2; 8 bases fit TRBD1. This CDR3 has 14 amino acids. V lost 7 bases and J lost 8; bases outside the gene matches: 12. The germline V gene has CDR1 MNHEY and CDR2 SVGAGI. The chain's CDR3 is CASTALGRGRGYTF. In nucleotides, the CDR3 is TGTGCCAGCACTGCTTTGGGCAGGGGGCGCGGCTACACCTTC.